This T cell receptor (beta chain) stems from a study of regulatory T cells in long-lasting Graves disease. Study summary: Newly diagnosed Graves' patients had taken antithyroid drugs under 3 months.

A few counts support this clonotype. Time point here: newly diagnosed GD, antithyroid drugs for less than 3 months. Extracted PBMC RNA gave rise to the TCR library. American Thyroid Association guidelines served as the basis for diagnosing Graves' disease. Each of the patients was recruited from an endocrinology department situated in Xi'an, China. V lost 5 bases to trimming and J lost 9 bases; unmatched junction nucleotides: 17. CDR1 is SEHNR and CDR2 is FQNEAQ in the germline V gene (reference sequence). The CDR3 has 17 residues. Assembly of TCR beta libraries relied on iRepertoire HTBI primers together with Arm-PCR of CDR3 regions. A single record per CDR3 protein comes from TCRdb applying MiXCR to the multiplex PCR reads. The data contain about 560,000 distinct CDR3 sequences, roughly a sixth of them singletons. The same sample was also studied in work on T cells in Graves' hyperthyroidism and ophthalmopathy. That report adds: Using the HTBI primer set, a first-round RT-PCR was run on the TCR CDR3.

The sample was peripheral blood mononuclear cells (PBMCs), taken at new diagnosis, from a patient treated with antithyroid drugs. The receptor was isolated from a man aged 18 to 30 with Graves disease. The chain combines TRBV7-9 with TRBJ2-1, with 9 bases identical to TRBD2. This CDR3 reads CASSPSGLAGPSGEQFF. CDR3 nucleotide sequence: TGTGCCAGCAGCCCGTCGGGGCTAGCGGGACCCTCGGGTGAGCAGTTCTTC.